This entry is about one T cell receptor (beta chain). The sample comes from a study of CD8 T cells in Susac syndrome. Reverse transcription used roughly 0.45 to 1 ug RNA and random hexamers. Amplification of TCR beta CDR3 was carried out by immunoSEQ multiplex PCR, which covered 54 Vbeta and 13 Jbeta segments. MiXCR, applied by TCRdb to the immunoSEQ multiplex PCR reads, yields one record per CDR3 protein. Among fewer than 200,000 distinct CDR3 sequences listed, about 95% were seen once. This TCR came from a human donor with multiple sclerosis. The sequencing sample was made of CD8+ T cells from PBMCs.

The CDR3 DNA follows: TGCAGCGTTTTTGACTACTCGAACACCGGGGAGCTGTTTTTT. Protein: CSVFDYSNTGELFF. V usage is TRBV29-1 and J usage is TRBJ2-2; D perhaps matches TRBD2 (5 bases). Germline V gene data show CDR1 as SQVTM and CDR2 as ANQGSEA. The CDR3 totals 14 residues. The V end was cut by 5 bases, the J end by 0 bases, with 10 bases between.